This T cell receptor (beta chain) is drawn from a study of shared clonotypes between healthy human individuals. Study as a whole: Donors consisted of a couple of women and a few men between 18 and 49. Study-wide results and limits: Blood alone was sampled, and tissue repertoires likely differ. Naive subsets tended to show greater estimated richness than memory subsets.

CDR1 is LGHNT, CDR2 FRNRAP, per germline. This CDR3 is built from 13 residues. Trimming took 0 bases from V and 9 from J, leaving 9 bases between them. CD45RO-negative CD8 cells positively selected for CCR7 made up the naive population, which excluded terminally differentiated effector memory CD45RA+ cells. Donors comprised only Caucasian adults living in Nashville, Tennessee. TCRdb's copy holds only in-frame clones and misses some; the assay was immunoSEQ multiplex PCR. The sample holds around 2.1 million clones, under 95% seen once. About this clone: What it recognizes is unknown.

This sequence originates from a man aged 18 to 30 in good health. Some clones in this sample may be carry-over from other donors' samples. This chain connects TRBV12-5 to TRBJ2-1; D is unresolved. The specimen was naive CD8+ T cells from PBMCs. The CDR3 spells CASGLVLGPEQFF. The CDR3 coding sequence is TGTGCTAGTGGTTTGGTCCTCGGACCTGAGCAGTTCTTC.